This TCR beta chain was identified during a study of T cell responses to AZD1222 COVID-19 vaccine. The assay was immunoSEQ multiplex PCR, and TCRdb's table has in-frame clones only and misses some. The table shows 85,000 to 120,000 clones, with about 88% occurring only once. Study findings and constraints: None of the repertoires were sampled until the peak T cell response had passed. Nearly half of the spike-specific TCRs reportedly recognize variant regions that carry no mutations. With dominance at 160-218 and 743-854, vaccine-associated CD4 TCRs spanned spike.

About this clone: The antigen is not known.

The V and J ends lost 8 bases and 1 base respectively, with 10 bases between them. Germline values: CDR1 KGHDR, CDR2 SFDVKD. The CDR3 sequence is 13 residues long. The receptor comes from an adult in good health. This sample comprised peripheral blood, obtained on day 0 of AZD1222 vaccination. The V and J genes are TRBV24-1 and TRBJ1-1, with D possibly being TRBD1 (5 bases). The CDR3 region has the DNA TGTGCCACCAAACAGGATCCGAACACTGAAGCTTTCTTT. Its protein is CATKQDPNTEAFF.